The T cell receptor (beta chain) under discussion was sequenced for a study of T cells in pancreatic ductal adenocarcinoma. TCRdb's table, derived via immunoSEQ multiplex PCR, lists solely in-frame clones and lacks some. In the table there are 97,000 or so clones, 90% to 95% of which are singletons. The CDR3 has 14 residues. The trim removed 0 bases at V and 9 bases at J, leaving 8 bases unmatched. Germline V lookup: CDR1 SGHNT, CDR2 YYREEE (reference sequence). Selected pancreatic ductal adenocarcinoma patients had undergone surgery without neoadjuvant therapy. This chain uses TRBV5-4 with TRBJ2-5, with 7 bases lining up with TRBD2. The sequence derives from a human donor with pancreatic ductal adenocarcinoma. Sequenced: PBMCs. For the CDR3, the DNA is TGTGCCAGCAGCTTGGCTAGGGAGGGCCGGGCCCAGTACTTC. This encodes CASSLAREGRAQYF. Based on the CDR3 plus reference TRBV5-4 and TRBJ2-5, the full variable domain is ETGVTQSPTHLIKTRGQQVTLRCSSQSGHNTVSWYQQALGQGPQFIFQYYREEENGRGNFPPRFSGLQFPNYSSELNVNALELDDSALYLCASSLAREGRAQYFGPGTRLLVL.